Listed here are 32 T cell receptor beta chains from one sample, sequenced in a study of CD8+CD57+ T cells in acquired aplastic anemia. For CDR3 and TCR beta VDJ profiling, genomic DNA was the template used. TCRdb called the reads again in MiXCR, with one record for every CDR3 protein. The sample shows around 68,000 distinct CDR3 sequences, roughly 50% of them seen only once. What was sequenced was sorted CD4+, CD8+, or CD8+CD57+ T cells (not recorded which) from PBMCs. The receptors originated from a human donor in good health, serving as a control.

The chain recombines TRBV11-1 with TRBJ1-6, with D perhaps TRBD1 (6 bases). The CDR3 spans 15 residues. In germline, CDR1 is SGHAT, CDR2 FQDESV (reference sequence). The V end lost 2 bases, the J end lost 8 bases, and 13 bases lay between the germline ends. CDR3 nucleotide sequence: TGTGCCAGCAGCTTACATGGGACATCTTATTCACCCCTCCACTTT. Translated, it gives CASSLHGTSYSPLHF.

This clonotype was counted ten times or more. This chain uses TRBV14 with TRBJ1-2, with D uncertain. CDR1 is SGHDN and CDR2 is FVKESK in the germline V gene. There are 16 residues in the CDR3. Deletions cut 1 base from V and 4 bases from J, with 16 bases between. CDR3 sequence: CASSQVRSGPPYGYTF. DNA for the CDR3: TGTGCCAGCAGCCAAGTCCGAAGTGGGCCTCCCTATGGCTACACCTTC.

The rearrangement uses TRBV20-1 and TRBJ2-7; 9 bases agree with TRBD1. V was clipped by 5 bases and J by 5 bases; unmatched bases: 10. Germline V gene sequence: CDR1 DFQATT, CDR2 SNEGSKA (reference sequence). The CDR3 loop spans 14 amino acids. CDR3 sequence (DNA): TGCAGTGCTGCGGCCGGACAGGGGTTCAACGAGCAGTACTTC. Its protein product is CSAAAGQGFNEQYF.

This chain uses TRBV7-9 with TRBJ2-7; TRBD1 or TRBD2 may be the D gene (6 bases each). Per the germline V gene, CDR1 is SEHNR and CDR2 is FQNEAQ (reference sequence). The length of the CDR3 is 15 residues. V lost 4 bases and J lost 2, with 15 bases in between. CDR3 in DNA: TGTGCCAGCAGCTGGGGTAGGGGGGATCCCTACGAGCAGTACTTC. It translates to CASSWGRGDPYEQYF.

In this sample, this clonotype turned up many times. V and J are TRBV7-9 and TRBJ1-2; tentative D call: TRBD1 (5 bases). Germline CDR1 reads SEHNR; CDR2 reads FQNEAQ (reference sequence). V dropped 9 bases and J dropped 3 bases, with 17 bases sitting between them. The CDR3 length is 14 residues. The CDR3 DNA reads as TGTGCCAGAAGTAAGGGGCAGGCGGACTATGGCTACACCTTC. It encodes CARSKGQADYGYTF. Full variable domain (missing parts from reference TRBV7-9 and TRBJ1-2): DTGVSQNPRHKITKRGQNVTFRCDPISEHNRLYWYRQTLGQGPEFLTYFQNEAQLEKSRLLSDRFSAERPKGSFSTLEIQRTEQGDSAMYLCARSKGQADYGYTFGSGTRLTVV.

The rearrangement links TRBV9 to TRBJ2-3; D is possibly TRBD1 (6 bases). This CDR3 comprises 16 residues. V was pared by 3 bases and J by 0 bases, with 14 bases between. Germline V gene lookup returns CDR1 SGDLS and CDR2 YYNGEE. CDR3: CASSGAYRESTDTQYF. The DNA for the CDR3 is TGTGCCAGCAGCGGAGCGTACAGGGAGAGCACAGATACGCAGTATTTT.

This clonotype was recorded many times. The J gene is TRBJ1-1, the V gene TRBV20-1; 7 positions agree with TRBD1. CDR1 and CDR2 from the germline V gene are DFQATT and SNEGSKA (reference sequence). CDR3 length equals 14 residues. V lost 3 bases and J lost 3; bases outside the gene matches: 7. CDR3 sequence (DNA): TGCAGTGCTAGGGGAGGGGGCGCGGACACTGAAGCTTTCTTT. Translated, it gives CSARGGGADTEAFF.

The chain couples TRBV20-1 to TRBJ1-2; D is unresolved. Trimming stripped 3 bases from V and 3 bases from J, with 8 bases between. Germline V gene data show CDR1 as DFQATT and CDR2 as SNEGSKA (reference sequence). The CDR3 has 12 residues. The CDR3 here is CSASHIHYGYTF. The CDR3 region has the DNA TGCAGTGCTAGTCACATTCACTATGGCTACACCTTC.

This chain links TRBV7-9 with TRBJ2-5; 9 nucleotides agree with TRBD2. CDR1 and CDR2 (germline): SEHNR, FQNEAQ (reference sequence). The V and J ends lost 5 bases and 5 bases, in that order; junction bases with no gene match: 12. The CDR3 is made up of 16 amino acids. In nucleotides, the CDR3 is TGTGCCAGCAGCCCCCCCATGCGACTAGCGGTCGAGACCCAGTACTTC. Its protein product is CASSPPMRLAVETQYF.

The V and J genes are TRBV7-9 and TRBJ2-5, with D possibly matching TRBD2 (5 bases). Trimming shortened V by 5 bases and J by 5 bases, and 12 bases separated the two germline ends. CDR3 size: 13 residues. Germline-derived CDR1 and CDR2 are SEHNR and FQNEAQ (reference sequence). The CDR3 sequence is CASSDTPGETQYF. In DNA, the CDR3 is TGTGCCAGCAGCGATACCCCGGGGGAGACCCAGTACTTC.

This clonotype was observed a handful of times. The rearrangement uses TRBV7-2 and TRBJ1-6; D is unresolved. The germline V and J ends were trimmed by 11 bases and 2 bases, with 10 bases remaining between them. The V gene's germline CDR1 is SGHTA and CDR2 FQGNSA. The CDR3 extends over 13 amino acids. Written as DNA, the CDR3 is TGTGCCGTGGGGAGGACCTATAATTCACCCCTCCACTTT. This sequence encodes CAVGRTYNSPLHF.

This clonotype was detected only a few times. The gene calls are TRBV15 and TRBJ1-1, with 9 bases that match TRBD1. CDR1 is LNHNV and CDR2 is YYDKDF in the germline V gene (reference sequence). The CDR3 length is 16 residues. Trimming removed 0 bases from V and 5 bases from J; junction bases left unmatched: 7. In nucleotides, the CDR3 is TGTGCCACCAGCAGAGAGGTACAGGGGGCGAGGACTGAAGCTTTCTTT. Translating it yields CATSREVQGARTEAFF.

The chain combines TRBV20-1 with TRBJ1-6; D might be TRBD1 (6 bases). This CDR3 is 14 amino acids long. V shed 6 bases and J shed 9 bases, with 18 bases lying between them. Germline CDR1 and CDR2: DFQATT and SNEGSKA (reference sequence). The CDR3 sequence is CSARTRTDSSPLHF. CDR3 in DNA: TGCAGTGCCCGCACAAGGACAGACAGTTCACCCCTCCACTTT.

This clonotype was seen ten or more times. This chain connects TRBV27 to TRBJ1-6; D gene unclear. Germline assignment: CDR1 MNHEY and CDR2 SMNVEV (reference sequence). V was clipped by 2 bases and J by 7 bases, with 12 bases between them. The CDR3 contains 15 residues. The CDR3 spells CASSLIGPPNSPLHF. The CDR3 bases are TGTGCCAGCAGTTTAATAGGACCCCCGAATTCACCCCTCCACTTT.

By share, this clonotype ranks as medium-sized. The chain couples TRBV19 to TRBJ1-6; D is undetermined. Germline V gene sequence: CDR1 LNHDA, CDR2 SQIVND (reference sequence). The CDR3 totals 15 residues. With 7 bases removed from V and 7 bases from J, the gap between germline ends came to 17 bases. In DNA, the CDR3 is TGTGCCAGTAAGGCTTGGAGTACTTCAAATTCACCCCTCCACTTT. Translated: CASKAWSTSNSPLHF.

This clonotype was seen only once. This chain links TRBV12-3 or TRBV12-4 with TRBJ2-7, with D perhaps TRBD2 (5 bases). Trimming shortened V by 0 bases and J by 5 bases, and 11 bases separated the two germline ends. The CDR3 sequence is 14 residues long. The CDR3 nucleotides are TGTGCCAGCAGTTTAGCGGGAGTTCTCAACGAGCAGTACTTC. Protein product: CASSLAGVLNEQYF.

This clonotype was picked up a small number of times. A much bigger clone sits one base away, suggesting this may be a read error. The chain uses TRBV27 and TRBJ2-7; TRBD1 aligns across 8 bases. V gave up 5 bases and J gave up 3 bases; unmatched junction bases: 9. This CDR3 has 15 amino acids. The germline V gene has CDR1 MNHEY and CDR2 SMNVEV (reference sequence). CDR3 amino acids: CASSRAGGFYYEQYF. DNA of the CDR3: TGTGCCAGCAGTAGGGCAGGGGGCTTTTACTACGAGCAGTACTTC.

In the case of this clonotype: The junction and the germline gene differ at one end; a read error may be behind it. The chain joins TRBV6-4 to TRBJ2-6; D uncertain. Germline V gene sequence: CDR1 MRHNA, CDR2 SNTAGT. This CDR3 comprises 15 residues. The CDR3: CAGSDSSSRANVLTF. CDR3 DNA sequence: TGTGCCGGCAGTGACTCGAGCTCTAGGGCCAACGTCCTGACTTTC.

The CDR3 DNA follows: TGTGCCAGCAGTGAAAAAGATCCCGGGACTAGCGGGGGAGAGGCGGCTTCCCACAATGAGCAGTTCTTC. Translating it yields CASSEKDPGTSGGEAASHNEQFF. The rearrangement joins TRBV2 to TRBJ2-1; TRBD2 matches 14 bases. The V segment lost 2 bases and the J segment 5 bases; nucleotides outside the gene matches: 23. From germline, CDR1 is SNHLY and CDR2 FYNNEI. CDR3 size: 23 residues.

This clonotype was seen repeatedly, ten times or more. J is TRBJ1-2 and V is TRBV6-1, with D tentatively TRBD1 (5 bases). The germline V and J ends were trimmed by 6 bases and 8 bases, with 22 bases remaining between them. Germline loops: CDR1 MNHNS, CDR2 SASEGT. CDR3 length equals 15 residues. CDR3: CASRIIQDSPYGYTF. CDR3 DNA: TGTGCCAGCAGGATTATACAGGATTCCCCCTACGGCTACACCTTC.

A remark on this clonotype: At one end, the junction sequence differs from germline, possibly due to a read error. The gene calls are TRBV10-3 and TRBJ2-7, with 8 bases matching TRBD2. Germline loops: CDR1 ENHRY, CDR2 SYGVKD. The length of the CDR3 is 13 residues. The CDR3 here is CASSELAAREQYF. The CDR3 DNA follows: TGTGCCAGCAGTGAACTAGCGGCTCGCGAGCAGTACTTC.

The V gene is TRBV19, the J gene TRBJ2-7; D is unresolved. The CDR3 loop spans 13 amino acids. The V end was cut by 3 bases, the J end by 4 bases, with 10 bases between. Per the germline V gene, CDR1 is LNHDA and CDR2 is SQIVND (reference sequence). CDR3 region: CASSIGRTYEQYF. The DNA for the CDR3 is TGTGCCAGTAGTATCGGCAGGACGTACGAGCAGTACTTC.

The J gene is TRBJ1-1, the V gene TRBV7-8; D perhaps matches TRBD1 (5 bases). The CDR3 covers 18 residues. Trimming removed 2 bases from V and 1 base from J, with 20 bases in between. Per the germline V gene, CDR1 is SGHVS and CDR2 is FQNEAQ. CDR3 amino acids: CASSLRLSGNLENTEAFF. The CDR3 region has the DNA TGTGCCAGCAGCTTACGATTATCAGGGAACTTGGAGAACACTGAAGCTTTCTTT.

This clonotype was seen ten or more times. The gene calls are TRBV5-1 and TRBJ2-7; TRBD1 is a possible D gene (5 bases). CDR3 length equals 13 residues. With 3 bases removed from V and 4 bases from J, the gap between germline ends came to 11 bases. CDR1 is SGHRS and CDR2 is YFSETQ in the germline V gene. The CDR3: CASSSDTTYEQYF. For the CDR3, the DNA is TGCGCCAGCAGCTCGGACACCACTTACGAGCAGTACTTC.

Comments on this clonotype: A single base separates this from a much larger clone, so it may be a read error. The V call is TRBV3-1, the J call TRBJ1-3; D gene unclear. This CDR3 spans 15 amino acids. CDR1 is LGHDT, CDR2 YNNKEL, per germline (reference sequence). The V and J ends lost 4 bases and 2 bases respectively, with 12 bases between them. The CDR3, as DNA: TGTGCCAGCAGCCCGGGAATTGAGGCTGGAAACACCATATATTTT. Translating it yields CASSPGIEAGNTIYF.

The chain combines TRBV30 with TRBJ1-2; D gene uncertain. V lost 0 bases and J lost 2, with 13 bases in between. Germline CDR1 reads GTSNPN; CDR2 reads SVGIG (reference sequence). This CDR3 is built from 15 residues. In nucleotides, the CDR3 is TGTGCCTGGAGTGTACTTGGGAGTCCCAACTATGGCTACACCTTC. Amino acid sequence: CAWSVLGSPNYGYTF.

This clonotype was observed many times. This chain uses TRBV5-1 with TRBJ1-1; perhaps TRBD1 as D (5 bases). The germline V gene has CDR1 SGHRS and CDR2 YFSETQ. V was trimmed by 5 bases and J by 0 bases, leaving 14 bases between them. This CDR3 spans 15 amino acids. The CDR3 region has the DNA TGCGCCAGCAGTCCCTGGGGGAGGATGAACACTGAAGCTTTCTTT. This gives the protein CASSPWGRMNTEAFF.

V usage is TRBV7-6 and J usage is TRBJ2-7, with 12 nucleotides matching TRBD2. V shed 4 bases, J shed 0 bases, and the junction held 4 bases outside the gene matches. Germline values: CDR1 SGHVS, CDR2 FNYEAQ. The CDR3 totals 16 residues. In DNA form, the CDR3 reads TGTGCCAGCAGCTACCGGACTAGCGGGGTCTCCTACGAGCAGTACTTC. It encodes CASSYRTSGVSYEQYF. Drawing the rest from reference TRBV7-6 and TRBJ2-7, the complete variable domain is GAGVSQSPRYKVTKRGQDVALRCDPISGHVSLYWYRQALGQGPEFLTYFNYEAQQDKSGLPNDRFSAERPEGSISTLTIQRTEQRDSAMYRCASSYRTSGVSYEQYFGPGTRLTVT.

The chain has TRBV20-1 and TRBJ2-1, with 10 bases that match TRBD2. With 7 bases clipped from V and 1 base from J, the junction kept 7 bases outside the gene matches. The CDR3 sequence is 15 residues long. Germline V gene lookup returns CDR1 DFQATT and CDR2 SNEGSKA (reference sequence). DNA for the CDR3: TGCAGTGTCCCGAGAGCGGGGGGGTCCTACAATGAGCAGTTCTTC. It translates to CSVPRAGGSYNEQFF.

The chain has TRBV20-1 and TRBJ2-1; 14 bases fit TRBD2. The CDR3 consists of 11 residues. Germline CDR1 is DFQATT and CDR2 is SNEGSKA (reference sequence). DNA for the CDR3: TGCAGCGCCGGACTAGCGGGAGGGCAGTTCTTC. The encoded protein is CSAGLAGGQFF.

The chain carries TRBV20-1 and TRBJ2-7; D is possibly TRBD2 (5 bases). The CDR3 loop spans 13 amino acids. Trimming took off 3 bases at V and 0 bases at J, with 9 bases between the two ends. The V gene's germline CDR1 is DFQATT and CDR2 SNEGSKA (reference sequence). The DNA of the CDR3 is TGCAGTGCTAGGGGCACTAGCTCCTACGAGCAGTACTTC. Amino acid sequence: CSARGTSSYEQYF.

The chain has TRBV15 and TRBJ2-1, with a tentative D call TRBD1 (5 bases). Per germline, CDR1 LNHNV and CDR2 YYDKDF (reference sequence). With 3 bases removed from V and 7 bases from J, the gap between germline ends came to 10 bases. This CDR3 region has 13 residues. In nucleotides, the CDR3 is TGTGCCACCAGCAGGGACATGAGTAATGAGCAGTTCTTC. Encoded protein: CATSRDMSNEQFF.